The 15 T cell receptor beta chains listed next were all sequenced from one sample in a study of cytomegalovirus exposure and HLA in healthy donors. Using immunoSEQ multiplex PCR, the repertoire was profiled, and TCRdb retains in-frame clones only, with some absent. The repertoire holds some 140,000 clones, with about 86% as singletons. The source material was PBMCs. The receptors shown here come from a man in his late teens or twenties in good health and CMV-seronegative.

This chain's CDR3 is CASSLDRSRESGNTIYF. The CDR3 nucleotides read TGTGCCAGCAGCTTAGATAGGTCCAGGGAATCTGGAAACACCATATATTTT. The chain recombines TRBV7-9 with TRBJ1-3; a weak D match, TRBD1 (5 bases). CDR1 and CDR2 (germline): SEHNR, FQNEAQ (reference sequence). CDR3 length equals 17 residues. Between the trimmed V and J ends, which lost 1 base and 1 base, there was a span of 14 bases. Together with reference TRBV7-9 and TRBJ1-3, the CDR3 gives the full variable domain: DTGVSQNPRHKITKRGQNVTFRCDPISEHNRLYWYRQTLGQGPEFLTYFQNEAQLEKSRLLSDRFSAERPKGSFSTLEIQRTEQGDSAMYLCASSLDRSRESGNTIYFGEGSWLTVV.

This rearrangement joins TRBV27 to TRBJ2-1; TRBD1 aligns across 8 bases. With V trimmed by 1 base and J by 5 bases, 7 bases remained unmatched. CDR1 MNHEY and CDR2 SMNVEV come from the germline V gene (reference sequence). The CDR3 runs to 16 residues. This CDR3 reads CASSLLRTGRHNEQFF. The CDR3 DNA is TGTGCCAGCAGTTTATTGCGGACAGGGCGGCACAATGAGCAGTTCTTC.

The chain links TRBV5-1 to TRBJ2-5, with 9 bases identical to TRBD1. V shed 1 base, J shed 0 bases, and the junction held 4 bases outside the gene matches. Germline V gene data show CDR1 as SGHRS and CDR2 as YFSETQ. The CDR3 is 16 amino acids. CDR3: CASSLMTGGYQETQYF. CDR3 in DNA: TGCGCCAGCAGCTTGATGACAGGGGGGTACCAAGAGACCCAGTACTTC.

The chain links TRBV16 to TRBJ2-5; a possible D gene is TRBD1 (5 bases). This CDR3 region has 15 residues. Germline V CDR1 and CDR2: KGHSY, FQNENV. V was cut by 1 base and J by 3 bases, with 12 bases left in between. The CDR3 DNA sequence: TGTGCCAGCAGCCAATTTTTCCAAGGGGAAGAGACCCAGTACTTC. Amino acid sequence: CASSQFFQGEETQYF.

This clone was recorded a few times. The CDR3 here is CASSDRGRDGYTF. Written as DNA, the CDR3 is TGTGCCAGCAGTGACAGGGGGCGCGATGGCTACACCTTC. The rearrangement links TRBV2 to TRBJ1-2; 8 bases align to TRBD1. With 3 bases clipped from V and 6 bases from J, the junction kept 3 bases outside the gene matches. Germline values: CDR1 SNHLY, CDR2 FYNNEI. CDR3 size: 13 residues. The full variable domain, completed using reference TRBV2 and TRBJ1-2, is EPEVTQTPSHQVTQMGQEVILRCVPISNHLYFYWYRQILGQKVEFLVSFYNNEISEKSEIFDDQFSVERPDGSNFTLKIRSTKLEDSAMYFCASSDRGRDGYTFGSGTRLTVV.

J is TRBJ2-2 and V is TRBV6-5, with TRBD2 as a possible D gene (5 bases). This CDR3 comprises 13 residues. V dropped 0 bases and J dropped 7 bases, with 6 bases sitting between them. Germline V lookup: CDR1 MNHEY, CDR2 SVGAGI. Here the CDR3 reads CASSYSGDGELFF. As DNA, the CDR3 is TGTGCCAGCAGTTACTCCGGGGACGGGGAGCTGTTTTTT.

V usage is TRBV28 and J usage is TRBJ2-1; D is perhaps TRBD2 (8 bases). Trimming removed 4 bases from V and 9 bases from J, with 19 bases in between. CDR1 and CDR2 (germline): MDHEN, SYDVKM. The CDR3 is 15 amino acids. The CDR3 coding sequence is TGTGCCAGCAGTTCACCGGGACTAGGACAGGTTGAGCAGTTCTTC. Residues: CASSSPGLGQVEQFF.

The rearrangement links TRBV6-1 to TRBJ2-2, with no clear D. The CDR3 covers 14 residues. CDR1 and CDR2 from the germline V gene are MNHNS and SASEGT. Trimming stripped 2 bases from V and 6 bases from J, with 10 bases between. CDR3 bases: TGTGCCAGCAGTGAAAGATGGGCCCCCGGGGAGCTGTTTTTT. It translates to CASSERWAPGELFF.

J is TRBJ2-4 and V is TRBV2; no clear D. The CDR3 has 13 amino acids. Trimming took off 2 bases at V and 5 bases at J, with 7 bases between the two ends. Germline CDR1 and CDR2: SNHLY and FYNNEI. CDR3 sequence reads: CASSEWPENIQYF. Here the CDR3 DNA reads TGTGCCAGCAGTGAATGGCCCGAAAACATTCAGTACTTC.

The chain combines TRBV27 with TRBJ1-1; D remains unclear. Germline V gene sequence: CDR1 MNHEY, CDR2 SMNVEV (reference sequence). Deletions cut 6 bases from V and 3 bases from J, with 8 bases between. This CDR3 has 12 amino acids. The CDR3 spells CASRAGDTEAFF. Here the CDR3 DNA reads TGTGCCAGCAGGGCCGGGGACACTGAAGCTTTCTTT.

This clone was recorded only once. The V call is TRBV5-4, the J call TRBJ1-2; D call uncertain. Per germline, CDR1 SGHNT and CDR2 YYREEE (reference sequence). V lost 2 bases and J lost 2, with 13 bases in between. The CDR3 loop spans 15 amino acids. CDR3 coding DNA: TGTGCCAGCAGCTTCCCAGAAAACACAAACTATGGCTACACCTTC. Protein sequence: CASSFPENTNYGYTF.

J is TRBJ2-3 and V is TRBV5-1; TRBD2 matches at 11 bases. Trimming removed 0 bases from V and 4 bases from J; junction bases left unmatched: 10. This CDR3 is built from 18 residues. Germline V CDR1 and CDR2: SGHRS, YFSETQ. This CDR3 reads CASSLAGSGGAAPDTQYF. For the CDR3, the DNA is TGCGCCAGCAGCTTGGCCGGTAGCGGGGGGGCCGCCCCAGATACGCAGTATTTT.

This clone has just a few counts. The chain uses TRBV19 and TRBJ1-5, with D possibly being TRBD1 (6 bases). Germline CDR1 LNHDA, CDR2 SQIVND (reference sequence). V lost 5 bases to trimming and J lost 0 bases, with 14 bases between them. The CDR3 length is 16 residues. The CDR3 DNA reads TGTGCCAGTAGTGTCGACAGGCTCTTTAGCAATCAGCCCCAGCATTTT. Encoded protein: CASSVDRLFSNQPQHF.

This clone has only a few counts. The genes are TRBV5-1 and TRBJ2-2, with 11 bases aligning to TRBD1. Germline V CDR1 and CDR2: SGHRS, YFSETQ. CDR3 length equals 15 residues. With 6 bases clipped from V and 3 bases from J, the junction kept 4 bases outside the gene matches. CDR3 in amino acids: CASTPGQGDTGELFF. CDR3 nucleotides: TGCGCCAGCACGCCGGGACAGGGGGACACCGGGGAGCTGTTTTTT.

V and J are TRBV5-8 and TRBJ2-3; tentative D call: TRBD1 (6 bases). The CDR3 loop spans 16 amino acids. The V end lost 0 bases, the J end lost 6 bases, and 17 bases lay between the germline ends. Germline assignment: CDR1 SGHTS and CDR2 YDEGEE. The CDR3 region has the DNA TGTGCCAGCAGCTTGGGGCCACAGGGAGCGTGGGATACGCAGTATTTT. Protein product: CASSLGPQGAWDTQYF.